This TCR beta chain emerged from a study of cytomegalovirus exposure and HLA in healthy donors. This clone was seen only a few times. V lost 7 bases and J 0 bases, leaving 10 bases between the germline ends. The CDR3 loop spans 14 amino acids. Looked up from germline, CDR1 is SGDLS and CDR2 is YYNGEE. Primers for the PCR totalled 60 Vbeta and 13 Jbeta. TCRdb's copy holds only in-frame clones and misses some; the assay was immunoSEQ multiplex PCR. The sample has approximately 190,000 clones; approximately 70% are singletons. Sequencing was performed on PBMCs. The chain is built from TRBV9 and TRBJ2-2; D remains ambiguous. This TCR was recovered from a man aged 35-49 years in good health and CMV-seropositive. CDR3 amino acids: CASEAHSNTGELFF. In DNA, the CDR3 is TGTGCCAGCGAGGCTCACTCGAACACCGGGGAGCTGTTTTTT.